This T cell receptor (beta chain) was identified in a study of cytomegalovirus exposure and HLA in healthy donors. Germline V gene sequence: CDR1 SGHDT, CDR2 YYEEEE. Trimming stripped 0 bases from V and 1 base from J, with 13 bases between. The CDR3 is 16 amino acids. 13 Jbeta primers and 60 Vbeta primers were used for the PCR. The assay was immunoSEQ multiplex PCR, and TCRdb's table has in-frame clones only and misses some. The sample includes around 200,000 clones, almost 70% seen only once; the top ten take about 3%. This clone was recorded only once. What was sequenced was PBMCs. The J gene is TRBJ1-1, the V gene TRBV5-6; D might be TRBD1 (6 bases). The receptor was derived from a man aged 35 to 55 in good health and CMV-seropositive. As DNA, the CDR3 is TGTGCCAGCAGCTTGGACAGGGAATTGGCGAACACTGAAGCTTTCTTT. It encodes CASSLDRELANTEAFF.